This T cell receptor (beta chain) derives from a study of blood T cell repertoires in COVID-19 (TCRdb year 2020). Regarding the research as a whole: Samples covering the acute and convalescent phases of COVID-19 were provided by collaborators in the United States, Italy and Spain. The material from the prospective study consisted of cDNA or gDNA derived from T cells, B-cell-depleted T cells, or PBMCs. Subjects who had been exposed to COVID-19, were actively infected with it, or had recovered from it provided the deeply sampled blood TCRbeta repertoires that made up the dataset. The repertoires were made available in a free public database intended to serve as a resource for research on the immune response to SARS-CoV-2. Samples were obtained from the ongoing ImmuneRACE study (first 160 participants) and from 1,254 subjects provided by 6 global collaborators. Nearly every sample came with metadata listing a de-identified subject ID, COVID-19 status, age in years and sex. Where available, HLA class I and class II types were taken from metadata supplied by the sample provider and were not determined by assay-based typing.

As regards this clone: The antigen it binds to is not known. No quality values exist for individual bases; no much larger clone is one base distant.

Each collaborating institution followed its own protocols to collect whole blood in K2EDTA tubes. Collaborator samples were shipped for TCRbeta analysis as frozen whole blood, isolated PBMCs, or DNA extracted from either sample type. TCRbeta CDR3 regions were amplified from genomic DNA by means of the immunoSEQ Assay, a bias-controlled multiplex PCR. The authors' pipeline ran thus. Nucleated cell counts per sample were estimated from amplification of reference gene primers within the assay. Sequence reads were collapsed and filtered to measure the absolute abundance of every unique TCRbeta CDR3 rearrangement. Productive Simpson clonality was computed per sample as the square root of Simpson's diversity index over productive rearrangements. Drawn from immuneACCESS, this table holds only the in-frame rearrangements with V and J called that TCRdb kept. Clones are partly lost; checked studies trace under half to an unresolved V gene and leave the rest unexplained. V and J calls and clone size are copied from that table; D and trimming were computed from the DNA. For this sample the table gives 77,000 or so clones, of which under 80% were detected only once. Roughly 2.6% of the sample is taken by the ten largest.

The CDR3, from cysteine to phenylalanine, totals 17 residues. Of the read, only the CDR3 DNA is kept; its 51 bases are in frame from base 1. Study-wide findings and limitations: The quantity of clinical and demographic metadata differed by source and by participant and was supplied without curation.

Input material: peripheral blood. This sequence originates from a human donor with acute or convalescent COVID-19. The donor label of this sample is uncertain. This receptor chain uses TRBV21-1 and TRBJ1-6; TRBD1, as called in the table, went unchecked against the DNA. TRBV21-1 represents a pseudogene. The nucleotide sequence is given as TGTGCCAGCAGCAAAGAAGGGGGTGACTCCTATAATTCACCCCTCCACTTT. Its translation is CASSKEGGDSYNSPLHF.